The 32 T cell receptor beta chains reported below all come from one sample, sequenced in a study of blood T cell repertoires in COVID-19 (dated by TCRdb to the early 2020s). The method was the immunoSEQ multiplex PCR assay. TCRdb provides this immuneACCESS table in a form limited to in-frame rearrangements. Some clones are lacking; in checked studies, under half of them reflect an unresolved V gene, and why the rest are absent is not known. The sample table contains 5,500 to 7,000 clones; only one count was recorded for 85% to 90% of them. In total, the top ten clones hold roughly 7% of the sample. Specimen: peripheral blood. The receptors were sampled from a human donor in a cohort sampled during active COVID-19.

In DNA, the CDR3 is TGTGCCTCCGCCCGGGACAGGGTCCAGGGCTACACCTTC. It translates to CASARDRVQGYTF. This rearrangement joins TRBV19 to TRBJ1-2; 9 nucleotides line up with TRBD1. V trimming: 11 bases; J trimming: 8 bases; junction bases outside the gene matches: 12. Germline V CDR1 and CDR2: LNHDA, SQIVND (reference sequence). The CDR3 is made up of 13 amino acids.

The chain couples TRBV5-6 to TRBJ1-3, with 9 bases lining up with TRBD1. The germline CDR1 and CDR2 sequences are SGHDT and YYEEEE. V trimming: 0 bases; J trimming: 0 bases; junction bases outside the gene matches: 7. This CDR3 has 18 amino acids. The DNA of the CDR3 is TGTGCCAGCAGCTTGGGGCCGGGACAGGGAAGCTCTGGAAACACCATATATTTT. Encoded protein: CASSLGPGQGSSGNTIYF.

The rearrangement links TRBV3-1 (or the pseudogene TRBV3-2) to TRBJ2-7; D not certain. Trimming removed 0 bases from V and 3 bases from J, with 12 bases in between. This CDR3 spans 15 amino acids. In germline, CDR1 is LGHDT, CDR2 YNNKEL (reference sequence). The CDR3 DNA reads as TGTGCCAGCAGCCAAGATTCCAGCCAGGTCTACGAGCAGTACTTC. It specifies CASSQDSSQVYEQYF.

This clone was seen only once. The genes are TRBV5-3 and TRBJ1-5; D is unclear. TRBV5-3 belongs to the ORF category, with a function that is uncertain. Trimming removed 0 bases at V and 6 bases at J, with 16 bases between. The CDR3 consists of 16 residues. The CDR3 spells CARSLAVSAAPQPQHF. CDR3 nucleotide sequence: TGTGCCAGAAGCTTGGCAGTGTCAGCGGCCCCTCAGCCCCAGCATTTT.

This clone was detected once. The CDR3 sequence is CSAHRVTGYTF. As DNA, the CDR3 is TGCAGTGCGCACAGGGTAACCGGCTACACCTTC. The chain carries TRBV20-1 and TRBJ1-2, with a tentative D call TRBD1 (6 bases). The CDR3 sequence is 11 residues long. The germline CDR1 and CDR2 sequences are DFQATT and SNEGSKA (reference sequence). Deletions cut 6 bases from V and 8 bases from J, with 13 bases between.

The gene calls are TRBV7-2 and TRBJ1-2, with D possibly being TRBD1 (5 bases). V lost 4 bases to trimming and J lost 1 base, with 13 bases between them. The CDR3 totals 15 residues. CDR1 SGHTA and CDR2 FQGNSA come from the germline V gene. The CDR3 region is CASSSDPGGNYGYTF. The CDR3 coding sequence is TGTGCCAGCAGCTCCGATCCCGGGGGTAACTATGGCTACACCTTC.

V and J are TRBV6-5 and TRBJ1-2; 11 bases are a match to TRBD1. V gave up 6 bases and J gave up 4 bases; unmatched junction bases: 4. The length of the CDR3 is 14 residues. Germline V CDR1 and CDR2: MNHEY, SVGAGI. CDR3 amino acids: CASRRTGGLYGYTF. The CDR3, as DNA: TGTGCCAGCAGAAGGACAGGGGGCCTCTATGGCTACACCTTC.

J is TRBJ1-2 and V is TRBV4-1; the D gene is possibly TRBD1 (5 bases). The V end was cut by 4 bases, the J end by 8 bases, with 17 bases between. Germline V gene data show CDR1 as MGHRA and CDR2 as YSYEKL. CDR3 length: 14 amino acids. DNA of the CDR3: TGCGCCAGCAGCCCTAACCGGGACGCGGGGGGCTACACCTTC. Protein product: CASSPNRDAGGYTF.

This rearrangement joins TRBV6-5 to TRBJ2-7, with D unresolved. Germline V gene sequence: CDR1 MNHEY, CDR2 SVGAGI. V lost 8 bases and J 2 bases, leaving 13 bases between the germline ends. This CDR3 contains 13 residues. Written as DNA, the CDR3 is TGTGCCAGCCAACCCCCCCTAGCCTACGAGCAGTACTTC. Amino acid sequence: CASQPPLAYEQYF.

This clone was counted a few times. The chain couples TRBV9 to TRBJ1-2; TRBD1 is a possible D gene (5 bases). The CDR3 consists of 14 residues. The germline gives CDR1 SGDLS, CDR2 YYNGEE. V was clipped by 4 bases and J by 2 bases, with 12 bases between them. CDR3 coding DNA: TGTGCCAGCAGCCCCTCCAGGGTAAACTATGGCTACACCTTC. Translating gives CASSPSRVNYGYTF.

V gene TRBV7-2 combines with J gene TRBJ2-7, with D tentatively TRBD1 (7 bases). V lost 5 bases, J lost 0 bases, and 14 bases lay in between. Germline values: CDR1 SGHTA, CDR2 FQGNSA. This CDR3 is 15 amino acids long. The CDR3 bases are TGTGCCAGCAGCCCCCGGGGGACAGACTCCTACGAGCAGTACTTC. Protein sequence: CASSPRGTDSYEQYF.

The gene calls are TRBV10-2 and TRBJ1-3, with D possibly TRBD1 on 5 matching bases. V dropped 0 bases and J dropped 2 bases, with 11 bases sitting between them. Germline lookup yields CDR1 WSHSY and CDR2 SAAADI. CDR3 length: 16 amino acids. The CDR3 is CASSESGGTAGNTIYF. The CDR3 coding sequence is TGCGCCAGCAGTGAGTCAGGCGGGACGGCTGGAAACACCATATATTTT.

The V call is TRBV18, the J call TRBJ2-2; 7 nucleotides line up with TRBD1. Germline-derived CDR1 and CDR2 are KGHSH and LQKENI. V lost 6 bases to trimming and J lost 6 bases; unmatched junction nucleotides: 7. This CDR3 contains 14 residues. The CDR3 spells CASSPDRAAGELFF. The CDR3 nucleotides are TGTGCCAGCTCGCCCGACAGGGCCGCCGGGGAGCTGTTTTTT.

The chain links TRBV10-3 to TRBJ2-1; 9 bases are shared with TRBD1. V shed 2 bases and J 5 bases; nucleotides not matched to a gene: 10. Germline CDR1 is ENHRY and CDR2 is SYGVKD. This CDR3 is 17 amino acids long. For the CDR3, the DNA is TGTGCCATCAGTGAGAATAGACCGGGACAGGGAAACAATGAGCAGTTCTTC. It codes for CAISENRPGQGNNEQFF.

The genes are TRBV7-9 and TRBJ1-6, with TRBD1 identical over 8 bases. J was trimmed by 6 bases and V by 3 bases; bases with no gene match: 13. The CDR3 is made up of 18 amino acids. Germline V lookup: CDR1 SEHNR, CDR2 FQNEAQ (reference sequence). The CDR3 bases are TGTGCCAGCAGCTTTCTAATAGGACAGGGAGGGGCTAATTCACCCCTCCACTTT. This gives the protein CASSFLIGQGGANSPLHF.

This sequence joins TRBV19 and TRBJ2-3, with D tentatively TRBD1 (6 bases). This CDR3 is built from 14 residues. CDR1 is LNHDA and CDR2 is SQIVND in the germline V gene (reference sequence). V shed 6 bases and J shed 1 base, with 11 bases lying between them. The DNA of the CDR3 is TGTGCCAGTAGCACACAGGGTGGCACAGATACGCAGTATTTT. It specifies CASSTQGGTDTQYF.

A remark on this clone: A junction boundary mismatches the germline segment, possibly from a read error. This chain joins TRBV2 and TRBJ1-5, with 10 positions matching TRBD1. The CDR3 spans 15 residues. Germline lookup yields CDR1 SNHLY and CDR2 FYNNEI. This chain's CDR3 is CASSEGQGGGRPQHF. CDR3 DNA: TGTGCCAGCAGCGAAGGACAGGGGGGTGGTCGGCCCCAGCATTTT. Combining the CDR3 with reference TRBV2 and TRBJ1-5 gives the whole variable domain EPEVTQTPSHQVTQMGQEVILRCVPISNHLYFYWYRQILGQKVEFLVSFYNNEISEKSEIFDDQFSVERPDGSNFTLKIRSTKLEDSAMYFCASSEGQGGGRPQHFGDGTRLSIL.

The chain employs TRBV15 and TRBJ2-3, with 10 bases identical to TRBD1. With 3 bases clipped from V and 2 bases from J, the junction kept 14 bases outside the gene matches. Per the germline V gene, CDR1 is LNHNV and CDR2 is YYDKDF (reference sequence). The CDR3 runs to 19 residues. This CDR3 is CATSSGQGVELGVTDTQYF. CDR3 coding DNA: TGTGCCACCAGCAGTGGACAGGGGGTTGAGTTGGGTGTCACAGATACGCAGTATTTT.

The chain carries TRBV3-1 (or the pseudogene TRBV3-2) and TRBJ2-1; TRBD2 matches at 14 bases. The CDR3 consists of 16 residues. Germline assignment: CDR1 LGHDT and CDR2 YNNKEL (reference sequence). After removal of 0 bases from V and 7 bases from J, the junction contained 2 bases not matched to a gene. The CDR3 spells CASSQEGTSGSNEQFF. CDR3 DNA sequence: TGTGCCAGCAGCCAAGAGGGGACTAGCGGGAGTAATGAGCAGTTCTTC.

The chain is built from TRBV3-1 (or the pseudogene TRBV3-2) and TRBJ2-7; 10 nucleotides line up with TRBD1. J was trimmed by 3 bases and V by 7 bases; bases with no gene match: 6. The germline V gene encodes CDR1 LGHDT and CDR2 YNNKEL (reference sequence). This CDR3 is built from 14 residues. For the CDR3, the DNA is TGTGCCAGCACCCCCAGGACAGGGGGCTACGAGCAGTACTTC. The encoded protein is CASTPRTGGYEQYF.

The chain joins TRBV7-2 to TRBJ2-7; no firm D call. V was shortened by 2 bases and J by 4 bases, with 12 bases between the two germline ends. The CDR3 contains 14 residues. From germline, CDR1 is SGHTA and CDR2 FQGNSA. The CDR3 loop is CASSLIPRWYEQYF. The CDR3 DNA reads TGTGCCAGCAGCTTAATCCCACGGTGGTACGAGCAGTACTTC.

J is TRBJ1-2 and V is TRBV28, with TRBD1 as a possible D gene (6 bases). V gave up 5 bases and J gave up 3 bases, with 13 bases separating them. CDR1 is MDHEN and CDR2 is SYDVKM in the germline V gene. CDR3 length: 14 residues. CDR3 loop: CASSRFAGDYGYTF. In DNA, the CDR3 is TGTGCCAGCAGTCGCTTCGCAGGGGACTATGGCTACACCTTC.

The rearrangement uses TRBV7-9 and TRBJ1-3, with 10 bases lining up with TRBD1. Germline V gene lookup returns CDR1 SEHNR and CDR2 FQNEAQ (reference sequence). This CDR3 is 16 amino acids long. The junction had 4 bases not matched to a gene; V was cut back by 5 bases and J by 0 bases. The CDR3 protein is CASSPRTGGSGNTIYF. The CDR3, as DNA: TGTGCCAGCAGCCCCAGGACAGGGGGCTCTGGAAACACCATATATTTT. Based on the CDR3 plus reference TRBV7-9 and TRBJ1-3, the full variable domain is DTGVSQNPRHKITKRGQNVTFRCDPISEHNRLYWYRQTLGQGPEFLTYFQNEAQLEKSRLLSDRFSAERPKGSFSTLEIQRTEQGDSAMYLCASSPRTGGSGNTIYFGEGSWLTVV.

J is TRBJ2-6 and V is TRBV28; 9 nucleotides agree with TRBD2. There are 19 residues in the CDR3. The V gene's germline CDR1 is MDHEN and CDR2 SYDVKM. The J segment lost 0 bases and the V segment lost 3 bases, leaving 9 bases of the junction unmatched. CDR3 sequence (DNA): TGTGCCAGCAGTTTGGCCGCGGGAGGGGGCATCTCTGGGGCCAACGTCCTGACTTTC. Residues: CASSLAAGGGISGANVLTF.

The chain recombines TRBV5-1 with TRBJ2-3; TRBD1 aligns across 7 bases. CDR1 SGHRS and CDR2 YFSETQ come from the germline V gene. With 1 base clipped from V and 2 bases from J, the junction kept 4 bases outside the gene matches. The CDR3 covers 15 residues. The CDR3 loop reads CASSLWGQTTDTQYF. CDR3 in DNA: TGCGCCAGCAGCTTGTGGGGACAGACCACAGATACGCAGTATTTT.

This chain joins TRBV6-5 and TRBJ2-1; 9 nucleotides align to TRBD1. Germline CDR1 and CDR2: MNHEY and SVGAGI. The CDR3 has 15 amino acids. Trimming took 6 bases from V and 6 from J; bases not matched to a gene: 9. This chain's CDR3 is CASRKPGQGTNEQFF. CDR3 sequence (DNA): TGTGCCAGCAGGAAACCGGGACAGGGAACCAATGAGCAGTTCTTC.

The chain uses TRBV7-2 and TRBJ1-4; 8 bases align to TRBD1. Trimming at V came to 2 bases and at J to 5 bases, leaving 1 base not matched to a gene. The CDR3 has 14 residues. CDR1 is SGHTA and CDR2 is FQGNSA in the germline V gene. CDR3 protein: CASSLNRGNEKLFF. The DNA for the CDR3 is TGTGCCAGCAGCTTAAACAGGGGGAATGAAAAACTGTTTTTT.

V and J are TRBV19 and TRBJ2-4, with a weak D call TRBD2 (6 bases). The length of the CDR3 is 13 residues. Trimming pared 5 bases from V and 8 bases from J, leaving 13 bases between. The V gene's germline CDR1 is LNHDA and CDR2 SQIVND (reference sequence). The CDR3 loop reads CASSDRRGDIQYF. CDR3 bases: TGTGCCAGTAGTGACCGGAGGGGAGACATTCAGTACTTC.

The chain recombines TRBV7-6 with TRBJ1-3; no firm D call. The CDR3 has 17 residues. Per germline, CDR1 SGHVS and CDR2 FNYEAQ. Trimming took 0 bases from V and 0 from J, leaving 12 bases between them. Here the CDR3 reads CASSLAPAESSGNTIYF. The CDR3 DNA follows: TGTGCCAGCAGCTTAGCCCCCGCGGAGAGCTCTGGAAACACCATATATTTT.

The chain recombines TRBV3-1 (or the pseudogene TRBV3-2) with TRBJ2-2; 10 bases match TRBD2. Germline loops: CDR1 LGHDT, CDR2 YNNKEL (reference sequence). The CDR3 extends over 15 amino acids. V was pared by 6 bases and J by 6 bases, with 7 bases of the junction left unmatched. The CDR3 loop is CASSSSGRGAGELFF. CDR3 DNA: TGTGCCAGCAGTTCGAGCGGGAGGGGCGCCGGGGAGCTGTTTTTT.

In regard to this clone: The sample contains more than one DNA sequence encoding this CDR3. The chain employs TRBV5-4 and TRBJ1-2, with D unclear. Per the germline V gene, CDR1 is SGHNT and CDR2 is YYREEE (reference sequence). The CDR3 has 13 residues. V lost 1 base to trimming and J lost 3 bases, with 7 bases between them. This CDR3 is CASSLRGYYGYTF. CDR3 DNA sequence: TGTGCCAGCAGCTTGAGAGGTTACTATGGCTACACCTTC. Using reference TRBV5-4 and TRBJ1-2 for the parts outside the CDR3, the full variable domain is ETGVTQSPTHLIKTRGQQVTLRCSSQSGHNTVSWYQQALGQGPQFIFQYYREEENGRGNFPPRFSGLQFPNYSSELNVNALELDDSALYLCASSLRGYYGYTFGSGTRLTVV.

The chain has TRBV3-1 (or the pseudogene TRBV3-2) and TRBJ2-7, with D perhaps TRBD2 (6 bases). The germline gives CDR1 LGHDT, CDR2 YNNKEL (reference sequence). CDR3 length: 14 amino acids. V was cut by 0 bases and J by 6 bases, with 12 bases left in between. CDR3 residues: CASSQEALASEQYF. Here the CDR3 DNA reads TGTGCCAGCAGCCAAGAAGCCCTAGCGAGCGAGCAGTACTTC.